A selection of T cell receptor beta chains follows, all from one sample in a study of CD8 T cells in ankylosing spondylitis. TCRdb reanalysed the 5' RACE reads using MiXCR and keeps one entry per CDR3 protein. Found here are about 260,000 distinct CDR3 sequences, around 20% of them singletons; the top ten hold around 7.8%. Sequenced: blood, either unsorted or a sorted T cell fraction (not recorded which). The receptor set was obtained from a male donor with ankylosing spondylitis or in good health (not recorded which). Both conserved end residues are part of each CDR3. The D gene is left open where the match is weak. Clone sizes are given selectively: once, few, many, or a class where the clone is expanded.

>NA|NA|TRBJ1-2|TRBV2|17
TGTGCCAGCCGGCCCGGGGGACGACAGGAACAAAGCTATGGCTACACCTTC
CASRPGGRQEQSYGYTF
>NA|TRBD1|TRBJ2-3|TRBV10-3|14
TGTGCCATCAGTGGACAGGGGAGAGGGGATACGCAGTATTTT
CAISGQGRGDTQYF
>NA|TRBD1|TRBJ1-1|TRBV11-1|13
TGTGCCAGCAGCAGACAGGGACGTACTGAAGCTTTCTTT
CASSRQGRTEAFF
>NA|NA|TRBJ1-3|TRBV18|18
TGTGCCAGCTCTTCCAGTGTTGGCAGGGCGATACCTGGAAACACCATATATTTT
CASSSSVGRAIPGNTIYF
>many|NA|TRBJ2-5|TRBV5-1|14
TGCGCCAGCAGCTTGGAGTGGGGGCAAGAGACCCAGTACTTC
CASSLEWGQETQYF
>few|NA|TRBJ1-2|TRBV12-3/TRBV12-4|16
TGTGCCAGCAGTTTGAGTCCGACAGATACTAACTATGGCTACACCTTC
CASSLSPTDTNYGYTF
>many|TRBD2|TRBJ2-1|TRBV12-3/TRBV12-4|13
TGTGCCAGCAGAGCGGGAACCAGCAATGAGCAGTTCTTC
CASRAGTSNEQFF
>NA|NA|TRBJ1-1|TRBV19|14
TGTGCCAGTAGTTCGAGGGTGCTGGGCACTGAAGCTTTCTTT
CASSSRVLGTEAFF
>few|TRBD2|TRBJ2-4|TRBV20-1|17
TGCAGTGCTACACCGGGACTAGGAGCGTCGGCCAAAAACATTCAGTACTTC
CSATPGLGASAKNIQYF
>NA|NA|TRBJ1-6|TRBV5-1|14
TGCGCCAGCAGCTTCGATCTCTATAATTCACCCCTCCACTTT
CASSFDLYNSPLHF
>few|NA|TRBJ2-3|TRBV5-1|14
TGCGCCAGCAGAGCCCGGGACAGCACAGATACGCAGTATTTT
CASRARDSTDTQYF
>few|NA|TRBJ1-1|TRBV12-3/TRBV12-4|14
TGTGCCAGCACCCTGGCTGGCATGAACACTGAAGCTTTCTTT
CASTLAGMNTEAFF
>NA|TRBD1|TRBJ2-3|TRBV20-1|15
TGCAGTGCTAGGGGCCCCCAGGGGGCCGCAGATACGCAGTATTTT
CSARGPQGAADTQYF
>NA|NA|TRBJ1-5|TRBV5-1|13
TGCGCCAGCAGCTTGCGGTACAATCAGCCCCAGCATTTT
CASSLRYNQPQHF
>NA|NA|TRBJ2-5|TRBV7-6|14
TGTGCCAGCAGCTCCCGTAGCAGAAAAGAGACCCAGTACTTC
CASSSRSRKETQYF
>few|NA|TRBJ1-2|TRBV28|13
TGTGCCATCGAGACAGCTTTAGCCTATGGCTACACCTTC
CAIETALAYGYTF
>NA|TRBD2|TRBJ2-1|TRBV5-1|16
TGCGCCAGCAGCTTCAATAGCGGGAGCTCCTACAATGAGCAGTTCTTC
CASSFNSGSSYNEQFF
>NA|TRBD2|TRBJ2-3|TRBV18|15
TGTGCCAGCTCTCCTAGCGGGACTGGCACAGATACGCAGTATTTT
CASSPSGTGTDTQYF
>NA|NA|TRBJ1-1|TRBV7-3|13
TGTGCCAGCCGGGAGGGGGGCTTCGGTGAAGCTTTCTTT
CASREGGFGEAFF
>NA|NA|TRBJ2-5|TRBV11-2|14
TGTGCCAGCAGCCCCTCCCGTAGCCAAGAGACCCAGTACTTC
CASSPSRSQETQYF
>few|NA|TRBJ1-5|TRBV13|15
TGTGCCAGCAGCTCGACTAGGTATAGCAATCAGCCCCAGCATTTT
CASSSTRYSNQPQHF
>NA|TRBD2|TRBJ2-1|TRBV4-1|17
TGCGCCAGCAGCCAAGATAGCCTACTAGCGGAGTACAATGGGCAGTTCTTC
CASSQDSLLAEYNGQFF
>few|NA|TRBJ2-4|TRBV3-1|14
TGTGCCAGCAGCCAAAGGGTTTCCAAAAACATTCAGTACTTC
CASSQRVSKNIQYF
>few|NA|TRBJ2-1|TRBV5-1|13
TGCGCCAGCACCCCGCTAGTCGACAATGAGCAGTTCTTC
CASTPLVDNEQFF
>many|TRBD2|TRBJ2-2|TRBV10-3|16
TGTGCCATCAGTGATCCGGGACTACCGAACACCGGGGAGCTGTTTTTT
CAISDPGLPNTGELFF
>NA|TRBD1|TRBJ2-5|TRBV5-1|16
TGCGCCAGCAGCGGGACGGACAGGGCCTTTGGAGAGACCCAGTACTTC
CASSGTDRAFGETQYF
>NA|TRBD1|TRBJ1-1|TRBV18|15
TGTGCCAGCTCGTTGGGACAGGACATGAACACTGAAGCTTTCTTT
CASSLGQDMNTEAFF
>few|NA|TRBJ1-1|TRBV5-1|17
TGCGCCAGCAGCTTTTCGGTTTTCGGCTACATGAACACTGAAGCTTTCTTT
CASSFSVFGYMNTEAFF
>few|TRBD1|TRBJ2-2|TRBV27|16
TGTGCCAGCAGTATCTCGACAGGGGGTTCTTTCGGGGAGCTGTTTTTT
CASSISTGGSFGELFF
>few|NA|TRBJ1-1|TRBV29-1|12
TGCAGCGTTGAGGGGGGAGGCACTGAAGCTTTCTTT
CSVEGGGTEAFF
>NA|NA|TRBJ2-1|TRBV7-9|12
TGTGCCAGCACCCTTGGGGACAATGAGCAGTTCTTC
CASTLGDNEQFF
>NA|NA|TRBJ2-3|TRBV20-1|15
TGCAGTGCTAGTCCCTCGGAAACTAGCACAGATACGCAGTATTTT
CSASPSETSTDTQYF
>few|NA|TRBJ2-5|TRBV29-1|14
TGCAGCGTTGCGGGGGCGCCGACTAGGGAGACCCAGTACTTC
CSVAGAPTRETQYF
>NA|NA|TRBJ1-2|TRBV12-3/TRBV12-4|14
TGTGCCAGCAGTTTTGGGGGAGTAGACTATGGCTACACCTTC
CASSFGGVDYGYTF
>NA|NA|TRBJ2-3|TRBV2|13
TGTGCCAGCAGTGACAAGGTAACAGATACGCAGTATTTT
CASSDKVTDTQYF
>many|TRBD1|TRBJ1-1|TRBV10-3|14
TGTGCCATCAGTGATAGGACAGGGCTCACTGAAGCTTTCTTT
CAISDRTGLTEAFF
>few|NA|TRBJ2-1|TRBV5-1|15
TGCGCCAGCAGCTTGACGGCCGCTGAGGTCAATGAGCAGTTCTTC
CASSLTAAEVNEQFF
>many|TRBD1|TRBJ1-6|TRBV4-1|17
TGCGCCAGCAGCCAGGACCCTGACAGGGGCAATAATTCACCCCTCCACTTT
CASSQDPDRGNNSPLHF
>NA|NA|TRBJ2-2|TRBV29-1|13
TGCAGCGGGGGAGGCATGAACACCGGGGAGCTGTTTTTT
CSGGGMNTGELFF
>many|NA|TRBJ2-4|TRBV29-1|13
TGCAGCGCCGCTAAGGTTTCGGAAAACATTCAGTACTTC
CSAAKVSENIQYF
>few|NA|TRBJ1-4|TRBV7-8|15
TGTGCCAGCAGCTTAGGGCTTCCGGGTAATGAAAAACTGTTTTTT
CASSLGLPGNEKLFF
>few|TRBD2|TRBJ2-3|TRBV6-1|14
TGTGCCAGCAACCAGCGGGGGCCCACAGATACGCAGTATTTT
CASNQRGPTDTQYF
>NA|TRBD1|TRBJ1-1|TRBV3-1|15
TGTGCCAGCAGCTATCAGGGGGCGCCTTACACTGAAGCTTTCTTT
CASSYQGAPYTEAFF
>NA|TRBD2|TRBJ2-1|TRBV20-1|13
TGCAGTGCTGAGCGGGAGACGGACAATGAGCAGTTCTTC
CSAERETDNEQFF
>few|NA|TRBJ2-5|TRBV20-1|15
TGCAGTGCTAGTCTTCCCAGGAGGTACCAAGAGACCCAGTACTTC
CSASLPRRYQETQYF
>many|NA|TRBJ1-5|TRBV6-5|15
TGTGCCAGCAGTTACTCCTGGGGGGCGAATCAGCCCCAGCATTTT
CASSYSWGANQPQHF
>NA|TRBD1|TRBJ2-1|TRBV28|16
TGTGCCAGCAGTTTATCAGGGACAGGGGTTTGGGCTGAGCAGTTCTTC
CASSLSGTGVWAEQFF
>few|TRBD2|TRBJ2-1|TRBV6-2/TRBV6-3|16
TGTGCCAGCAGTTACTCGATGGTAGCGGGGAGCGATGAGCAGTTCTTC
CASSYSMVAGSDEQFF
>many|NA|TRBJ2-3|TRBV29-1|13
TGCAGCGTCGCACTAATCCCTGCAGATACGCAGTATTTT
CSVALIPADTQYF
>NA|NA|TRBJ1-1|TRBV6-1|13
TGTGCCAGCAGCGCCTCAGGGGACACTGAAGCTTTCTTT
CASSASGDTEAFF
>many|NA|TRBJ1-1|TRBV5-1|15
TGCGCCAGCAGCTTGAATGCCAGCCCGACCGGTGAAGCTTTCTTT
CASSLNASPTGEAFF
>many|TRBD1|TRBJ1-1|TRBV11-2|18
TGTGCCAGCAGCGCCCAAACAGGGGTTGGGTCAAAGAACACTGAAGCTTTCTTT
CASSAQTGVGSKNTEAFF
>few|TRBD2|TRBJ2-3|TRBV28|15
TGTGCCAGCAGAAGTGGTGCGGGAGTGTTAGATACGCAGTATTTT
CASRSGAGVLDTQYF
>few|NA|TRBJ2-3|TRBV24-1|15
TGTGCCACCAGTGATTTTGGAGCCAGCACAGATACGCAGTATTTT
CATSDFGASTDTQYF